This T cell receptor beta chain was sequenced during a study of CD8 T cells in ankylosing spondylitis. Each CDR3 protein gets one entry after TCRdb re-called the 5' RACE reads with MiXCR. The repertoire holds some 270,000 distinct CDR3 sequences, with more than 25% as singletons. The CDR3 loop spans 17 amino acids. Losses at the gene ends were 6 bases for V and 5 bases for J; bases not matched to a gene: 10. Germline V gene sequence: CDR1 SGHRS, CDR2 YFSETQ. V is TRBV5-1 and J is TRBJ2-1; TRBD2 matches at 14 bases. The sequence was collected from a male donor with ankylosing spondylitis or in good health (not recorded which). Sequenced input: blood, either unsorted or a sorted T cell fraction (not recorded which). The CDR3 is CASNLRLAGGPNNEQFF. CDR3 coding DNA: TGCGCCAGCAACCTAAGACTAGCGGGGGGGCCAAACAATGAGCAGTTCTTC.